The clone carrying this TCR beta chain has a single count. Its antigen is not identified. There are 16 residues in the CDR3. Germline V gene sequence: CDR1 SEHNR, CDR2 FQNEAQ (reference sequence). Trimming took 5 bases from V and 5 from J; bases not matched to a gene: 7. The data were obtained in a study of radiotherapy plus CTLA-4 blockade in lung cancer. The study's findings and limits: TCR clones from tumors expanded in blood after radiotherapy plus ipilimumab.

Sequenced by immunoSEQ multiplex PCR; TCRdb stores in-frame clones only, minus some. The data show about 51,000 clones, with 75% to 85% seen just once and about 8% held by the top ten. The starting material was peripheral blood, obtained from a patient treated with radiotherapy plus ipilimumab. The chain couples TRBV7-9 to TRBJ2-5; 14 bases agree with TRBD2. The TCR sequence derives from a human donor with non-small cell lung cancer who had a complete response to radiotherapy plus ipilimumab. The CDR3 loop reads CASSSPTSGRGETQYF. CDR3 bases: TGTGCCAGCAGCAGCCCGACTAGCGGGAGGGGCGAGACCCAGTACTTC. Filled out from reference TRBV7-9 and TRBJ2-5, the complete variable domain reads DTGVSQNPRHKITKRGQNVTFRCDPISEHNRLYWYRQTLGQGPEFLTYFQNEAQLEKSRLLSDRFSAERPKGSFSTLEIQRTEQGDSAMYLCASSSPTSGRGETQYFGPGTRLLVL.